The 32 T cell receptor beta chains presented below share a single source sample, sequenced in a study of shared clonotypes between healthy human individuals. TCRdb's copy holds only in-frame clones and misses some; the assay was immunoSEQ multiplex PCR. The sample consists of some 2,000,000 clones, about 95% of them appearing once. CD8 cells regarded as naive lacked CD45RO, were positively chosen for CCR7, and omitted terminally differentiated effector memory CD45RA+ cells. Sequenced sample: naive CD8+ T cells sorted from blood. These receptors originate from a man between 18 and 29 years old in good health.

Concerning this clone itself: The same CDR3 can be traced to other DNA sequences in this sample. V gene TRBV4-1 combines with J gene TRBJ2-3; no clear D. Germline lookup yields CDR1 MGHRA and CDR2 YSYEKL. The CDR3 is 14 amino acids. V was cut by 1 base and J by 3 bases, with 8 bases left in between. The CDR3 coding sequence is TGCGCCAGCAGCCAAGTGATCGAGACAGATACGCAGTATTTT. The encoded protein is CASSQVIETDTQYF.

The chain links TRBV9 to TRBJ2-7; TRBD1 matches 8 bases. Per germline, CDR1 SGDLS and CDR2 YYNGEE. This CDR3 is built from 15 residues. J gave up 3 bases and V 4 bases, and 9 bases lay outside the gene matches. The chain's CDR3 is CASSPSGQEFYEQYF. Here the CDR3 DNA reads TGTGCCAGCAGCCCTTCGGGACAGGAGTTCTACGAGCAGTACTTC.

The rearrangement joins TRBV7-9 to TRBJ2-3; no clear D gene. Germline-derived CDR1 and CDR2 are SEHNR and FQNEAQ (reference sequence). V lost 3 bases and J 1 base, leaving 5 bases between the germline ends. CDR3 size: 13 residues. In DNA, the CDR3 is TGTGCCAGCAGCTTCGGTCGCACAGATACGCAGTATTTT. Its translation is CASSFGRTDTQYF.

To note about this clone: Other DNA sequences in the sample encode the same CDR3. The CDR3 DNA is TGTGCCAGCAGCGCCGACAGCTCCTACGAGCAGTACTTC. Translating it yields CASSADSSYEQYF. The rearrangement joins TRBV9 to TRBJ2-7; the D gene is possibly TRBD1 (5 bases). V lost 3 bases, J lost 0 bases, and 7 bases lay in between. CDR1 is SGDLS, CDR2 YYNGEE, per germline. The CDR3 is 13 amino acids.

This sequence joins TRBV29-1 and TRBJ2-2, with a weak D call TRBD2 (5 bases). The CDR3 sequence is 13 residues long. The germline gives CDR1 SQVTM, CDR2 ANQGSEA. V was shortened by 3 bases and J by 6 bases, with 11 bases between the two germline ends. CDR3 DNA sequence: TGCAGCGTTGATACGAGAGGGTCCGGGGAGCTGTTTTTT. The encoded protein is CSVDTRGSGELFF.

With respect to this clone: In the same sample, other DNA sequences code for this CDR3. The chain uses TRBV4-1 and TRBJ2-7; D is unresolved. Germline lookup yields CDR1 MGHRA and CDR2 YSYEKL. The CDR3 spans 13 residues. Trimming took off 0 bases at V and 3 bases at J, with 6 bases between the two ends. CDR3 DNA sequence: TGCGCCAGCAGCCAAGACAGGAGCTACGAGCAGTACTTC. Its translation: CASSQDRSYEQYF.

Worth noting for this clone: Other DNA sequences in the sample encode the same CDR3. The chain links TRBV27 to TRBJ2-7; the D gene is possibly TRBD1 (6 bases). The CDR3 extends over 14 amino acids. Germline V CDR1 and CDR2: MNHEY, SMNVEV (reference sequence). Trimming removed 2 bases at V and 3 bases at J, with 11 bases between. CDR3 in DNA: TGTGCCAGCAGTTTAAAAGACAGGTACTACGAGCAGTACTTC. It translates to CASSLKDRYYEQYF.

The genes are TRBV5-6 and TRBJ2-1; TRBD2 aligns across 8 bases. The CDR3 is 18 amino acids. CDR1 is SGHDT and CDR2 is YYEEEE in the germline V gene. V lost 4 bases, J lost 0 bases, and 12 bases stayed unmatched. The CDR3 DNA reads as TGTGCCAGCAGCACCTCACTAGCGGACCCGCCCTCCTACAATGAGCAGTTCTTC. Translating it yields CASSTSLADPPSYNEQFF.

The V and J genes are TRBV5-5 and TRBJ2-1; 8 bases map to TRBD2. Per the germline V gene, CDR1 is SGHKS and CDR2 is YYEKEE (reference sequence). Trimming at V came to 4 bases and at J to 3 bases, leaving 9 bases not matched to a gene. This CDR3 contains 16 residues. CDR3 amino acids: CASSSQLAEFYNEQFF. CDR3 sequence (DNA): TGTGCCAGCAGCAGTCAACTAGCGGAGTTCTACAATGAGCAGTTCTTC.

V and J are TRBV21-1 and TRBJ2-7; TRBD2, the D gene given by the table, was not confirmed from the DNA. TRBV21-1 is assigned pseudogene status. The length of the CDR3 is 18 residues. The DNA for the CDR3 is TGTGCCAGCAGCACCAGCGGGAGGGGCTGGGTTCAGGCCTACGAGCAGTACTTC. Encoded protein: CASSTSGRGWVQAYEQYF.

This chain connects TRBV4-1 to TRBJ2-3; the D gene is possibly TRBD1 (5 bases). The ends were cut back, 1 base at V and 4 bases at J, with 18 bases in the middle. Germline V CDR1 and CDR2: MGHRA, YSYEKL. This CDR3 region has 17 residues. The CDR3 is CASSQVASGLVADTQYF. In nucleotides, the CDR3 is TGCGCCAGCAGCCAAGTAGCATCAGGGTTGGTGGCAGATACGCAGTATTTT.

Comment on this clone: Other nucleotide sequences from this sample produce the same CDR3. The V and J genes are TRBV9 and TRBJ2-5, with D tentatively TRBD2 (6 bases). Germline V gives CDR1 SGDLS, CDR2 YYNGEE. Trimming shortened V by 0 bases and J by 5 bases, and 11 bases separated the two germline ends. The CDR3 is made up of 14 amino acids. Here the CDR3 reads CASSVGAGGETQYF. Here the CDR3 DNA reads TGTGCCAGCAGCGTAGGGGCTGGGGGGGAGACCCAGTACTTC.

This chain connects TRBV6-5 to TRBJ2-7; 7 nucleotides align to TRBD2. With 2 bases clipped from V and 5 bases from J, the junction kept 9 bases outside the gene matches. This CDR3 is 15 amino acids long. CDR1 MNHEY and CDR2 SVGAGI come from the germline V gene. This CDR3 reads CASSYVGGKGDEQYF. In DNA form, the CDR3 reads TGTGCCAGCAGTTACGTGGGGGGGAAGGGCGACGAGCAGTACTTC.

The J gene is TRBJ1-1, the V gene TRBV6-5; D gene uncertain. The ends were cut back, 6 bases at V and 3 bases at J, with 17 bases in the middle. CDR1 and CDR2 from the germline V gene are MNHEY and SVGAGI. The CDR3 sequence is 15 residues long. The CDR3 bases are TGTGCCAGCAGCGAGGACGCTTTAGGTGACACTGAAGCTTTCTTT. Protein sequence: CASSEDALGDTEAFF.

The chain employs TRBV7-8 and TRBJ2-7, with D possibly being TRBD1 (6 bases). Germline lookup yields CDR1 SGHVS and CDR2 FQNEAQ. V was cut by 5 bases and J by 0 bases, with 14 bases left in between. This CDR3 spans 15 amino acids. This chain's CDR3 is CASSPRDTSSYEQYF. CDR3 coding DNA: TGTGCCAGCAGCCCCCGGGACACGAGCTCCTACGAGCAGTACTTC.

V usage is TRBV7-2 and J usage is TRBJ1-2; D unresolved. CDR3 size: 15 residues. Trimming removed 7 bases at V and 0 bases at J, with 15 bases between. The germline CDR1 and CDR2 sequences are SGHTA and FQGNSA. CDR3 residues: CASTPPVTANYGYTF. The CDR3 DNA sequence: TGTGCCAGCACCCCCCCGGTAACAGCTAACTATGGCTACACCTTC.

The J gene is TRBJ2-7, the V gene TRBV13; 7 bases line up with TRBD1. The V gene end was trimmed by 5 bases and the J gene end by 0 bases; junction bases not matched to a gene: 13. The germline CDR1 and CDR2 sequences are PRHDT and FYEKMQ (reference sequence). The CDR3 loop spans 17 amino acids. The CDR3 nucleotides read TGTGCCAGCAGCCCTCTACGGACAGGATTAAGCTCCTACGAGCAGTACTTC. Its translation is CASSPLRTGLSSYEQYF.

This clone is a singleton in its sample. This specimen includes other DNA sequences encoding the same CDR3. The gene calls are TRBV11-2 and TRBJ2-5; D remains unclear. The CDR3 is made up of 12 amino acids. CDR1 and CDR2 from the germline V gene are SGHAT and FQNNGV. Trimming stripped 3 bases from V and 1 base from J, with 3 bases between. The CDR3 DNA reads as TGTGCCAGCAGCTTGGGCCAAGAGACCCAGTACTTC. Protein product: CASSLGQETQYF.

The gene calls are TRBV11-1 and TRBJ2-7; TRBD1 might be the D (6 bases). Germline CDR1 is SGHAT and CDR2 is FQDESV (reference sequence). CDR3 length: 13 amino acids. Trimming pared 5 bases from V and 3 bases from J, leaving 11 bases between. The CDR3 spells CASSTEQGYEQYF. CDR3 nucleotide sequence: TGTGCCAGCAGCACCGAACAGGGCTACGAGCAGTACTTC.

The chain is built from TRBV11-3 and TRBJ2-7; 9 bases align to TRBD1. The CDR3 extends over 13 amino acids. The V gene end was trimmed by 6 bases and the J gene end by 5 bases; junction bases not matched to a gene: 5. The V gene's germline CDR1 is SGHNT and CDR2 YENEEA. CDR3 DNA: TGTGCCAGCAGTACGGGACAGGGCGACGAGCAGTACTTC. Protein sequence: CASSTGQGDEQYF.

This rearrangement joins TRBV10-2 to TRBJ1-1; D ambiguous. CDR3 length: 14 amino acids. V lost 7 bases to trimming and J lost 2 bases, with 14 bases between them. Germline CDR1 and CDR2: WSHSY and SAAADI. CDR3 DNA sequence: TGCGCCAGCACCCCTGTGACGGTAAACACTGAAGCTTTCTTT. This sequence encodes CASTPVTVNTEAFF.

The V gene is TRBV9, the J gene TRBJ2-7; D is uncertain. V shed 3 bases and J shed 2 bases, with 12 bases lying between them. Germline V gives CDR1 SGDLS, CDR2 YYNGEE. The CDR3 runs 14 residues. The CDR3 loop reads CASSEGPAPYEQYF. Here the CDR3 DNA reads TGTGCCAGCAGCGAGGGTCCCGCCCCCTACGAGCAGTACTTC.

The chain combines TRBV28 with TRBJ2-7; 10 positions agree with TRBD1. The germline gives CDR1 MDHEN, CDR2 SYDVKM. This CDR3 comprises 16 residues. Trimming removed 7 bases from V and 2 bases from J; junction bases left unmatched: 11. CDR3 in amino acids: CASTGQSGQGAYEQYF. CDR3 nucleotides: TGTGCCAGCACCGGCCAGTCTGGACAGGGGGCCTACGAGCAGTACTTC. Full variable domain (outside the CDR3, taken from reference TRBV28 and TRBJ2-7): DVKVTQSSRYLVKRTGEKVFLECVQDMDHENMFWYRQDPGLGLRLIYFSYDVKMKEKGDIPEGYSVSREKKERFSLILESASTNQTSMYLCASTGQSGQGAYEQYFGPGTRLTVT.

The V gene is TRBV7-6, the J gene TRBJ2-7, with 7 bases that match TRBD1. Germline V CDR1 and CDR2: SGHVS, FNYEAQ. This CDR3 spans 14 amino acids. J was trimmed by 0 bases and V by 5 bases; bases with no gene match: 4. The CDR3 protein is CASSPRTGSYEQYF. The DNA for the CDR3 is TGTGCCAGCAGCCCCCGGACAGGCTCCTACGAGCAGTACTTC.

The rearrangement uses TRBV28 and TRBJ1-2; D gene uncertain. The V end was cut by 3 bases, the J end by 0 bases, with 8 bases between. Germline CDR1 reads MDHEN; CDR2 reads SYDVKM. This CDR3 spans 14 amino acids. This chain's CDR3 is CASSFVSANYGYTF. DNA of the CDR3: TGTGCCAGCAGTTTTGTAAGCGCTAACTATGGCTACACCTTC.

This chain joins TRBV19 and TRBJ2-7; D is uncertain. Germline-derived CDR1 and CDR2 are LNHDA and SQIVND (reference sequence). The CDR3 has 13 residues. V was shortened by 3 bases and J by 4 bases, with 10 bases between the two germline ends. The CDR3 reads CASSISPQYEQYF. The CDR3 DNA is TGTGCCAGTAGTATTTCACCCCAATACGAGCAGTACTTC.

The rearrangement links TRBV25-1 to TRBJ2-5; 8 bases map to TRBD1. This CDR3 is built from 13 residues. Germline-derived CDR1 and CDR2 are MGHDK and SYGVNS. V lost 5 bases to trimming and J lost 5 bases; unmatched junction nucleotides: 4. The CDR3 region has the DNA TGTGCCAGCAGTCCCAGGGGGCTGGAGACCCAGTACTTC. It specifies CASSPRGLETQYF.

CDR3 sequence: CASSGQHNTDTQYF. DNA of the CDR3: TGTGCCAGCAGTGGACAGCATAACACAGATACGCAGTATTTT. This sequence joins TRBV27 and TRBJ2-3, with a possible D match to TRBD1 (6 bases). In germline, CDR1 is MNHEY, CDR2 SMNVEV (reference sequence). The V gene lost 5 bases and the J gene lost 2 bases, with 11 bases spanning the gap. The CDR3 is made up of 14 amino acids.

The rearrangement links TRBV27 to TRBJ2-1; 13 bases align to TRBD2. V lost 4 bases to trimming and J lost 7 bases; unmatched junction nucleotides: 10. Germline CDR1 and CDR2: MNHEY and SMNVEV (reference sequence). The CDR3 spans 17 residues. Written as DNA, the CDR3 is TGTGCCAGCAGTTCATCCGCGGGACTAGCGGGGCTGAATGAGCAGTTCTTC. It codes for CASSSSAGLAGLNEQFF.

In this sample, this clone turned up once. The rearrangement links TRBV27 to TRBJ1-6; 7 bases are shared with TRBD1. This CDR3 has 15 residues. V lost 5 bases to trimming and J lost 10 bases; unmatched junction nucleotides: 11. CDR1 and CDR2 from the germline V gene are MNHEY and SMNVEV (reference sequence). The CDR3 reads CASSGWTGSWSPLHF. CDR3 nucleotides: TGTGCCAGCAGTGGCTGGACAGGTTCTTGGTCACCCCTCCACTTT.

This clone was detected once. The sample carries other DNA sequences with the same CDR3. The V gene is TRBV5-1, the J gene TRBJ2-7, with a possible D match to TRBD1 (6 bases). V was cut by 0 bases and J by 2 bases, with 9 bases left in between. Germline V lookup: CDR1 SGHRS, CDR2 YFSETQ. The CDR3 loop spans 14 amino acids. Here the CDR3 reads CASSLGTATYEQYF. The CDR3 DNA sequence: TGCGCCAGCAGCTTGGGGACAGCTACCTACGAGCAGTACTTC.

The rearrangement joins TRBV12-2 to TRBJ1-4. TRBV12-2 is an annotated pseudogene. The CDR3 contains 11 residues. CDR3 residues: CARRVGEKLFF. CDR3 DNA: TGTGCAAGGCGGGTTGGTGAAAAACTGTTTTTT.